The entry that follows covers one TCR beta chain sequence. Its antigen is not known. A read error may be the cause here, since a much bigger clone is one base away. The study tagged each TCR cDNA molecule with a unique molecular identifier. TCRdb analysed the 5' RACE reads with MiXCR anew, one entry per CDR3 protein. The sample includes around 11,000 distinct CDR3 sequences, approximately 8.7% of them seen just once. The data were obtained in a study of spatial heterogeneity in lung cancer. General study points: Mutation counts in tumors were tracked by counts of expanded intratumoral alpha and beta TCRs.

Time point indicated: sample taken at primary tumor resection. CDR1 is SQVTM, CDR2 ANQGSEA, per germline. This CDR3 region has 12 residues. This receptor was taken from a female donor with early-stage non-small cell lung cancer. The rearrangement uses TRBV29-1 and TRBJ1-1; a weak D match, TRBD1 (6 bases). Sequences were derived from lung tumor tissue, sampled at surgery. The DNA for the CDR3 is TGCAGCGTAGGGGGGTGGAACACTGTAGCTTTCTTT. It yields the protein CSVGGWNTVAFF.